This TCR beta chain appears in the sequencing data of a study of regulatory T cells in long-lasting Graves disease. The wider study: Newly diagnosed Graves' patients took antithyroid drugs under 3 months. Study results and limitations: The work looked only at peripheral blood and did not look at thyroid tissue.

Time point meaning: newly diagnosed GD, antithyroid drugs for less than 3 months. The authors made the TCR library using RNA they extracted from PBMCs. In building TCR beta libraries, iRepertoire HTBI primers were used together with Arm-PCR of CDR3 regions. TCRdb reanalysed the multiplex PCR reads using MiXCR and keeps one entry per CDR3 protein. The sample lists about 240,000 distinct CDR3 sequences, around 20% occurring once. Worth noting for this clonotype: Its specificity is not known. This could be a read error, since a much larger clone is one nucleotide away.

This CDR3 is built from 14 residues. Per the germline V gene, CDR1 is SGHVS and CDR2 is FNYEAQ. V was cut by 4 bases and J by 7 bases, with 13 bases left in between. The sequence derives from a female donor with Graves disease. The sequencing here drew on peripheral blood mononuclear cells (PBMCs), taken at new diagnosis, from a patient treated with antithyroid drugs. This chain connects TRBV7-6 to TRBJ1-4; no definite D call. The CDR3 loop reads CASSCKRFGEKLFF. The DNA for the CDR3 is TGTGCCAGCAGCTGCAAAAGGTTTGGTGAAAAACTGTTTTTT. Combining the CDR3 with reference TRBV7-6 and TRBJ1-4 gives the whole variable domain GAGVSQSPRYKVTKRGQDVALRCDPISGHVSLYWYRQALGQGPEFLTYFNYEAQQDKSGLPNDRFSAERPEGSISTLTIQRTEQRDSAMYRCASSCKRFGEKLFFGSGTQLSVL.